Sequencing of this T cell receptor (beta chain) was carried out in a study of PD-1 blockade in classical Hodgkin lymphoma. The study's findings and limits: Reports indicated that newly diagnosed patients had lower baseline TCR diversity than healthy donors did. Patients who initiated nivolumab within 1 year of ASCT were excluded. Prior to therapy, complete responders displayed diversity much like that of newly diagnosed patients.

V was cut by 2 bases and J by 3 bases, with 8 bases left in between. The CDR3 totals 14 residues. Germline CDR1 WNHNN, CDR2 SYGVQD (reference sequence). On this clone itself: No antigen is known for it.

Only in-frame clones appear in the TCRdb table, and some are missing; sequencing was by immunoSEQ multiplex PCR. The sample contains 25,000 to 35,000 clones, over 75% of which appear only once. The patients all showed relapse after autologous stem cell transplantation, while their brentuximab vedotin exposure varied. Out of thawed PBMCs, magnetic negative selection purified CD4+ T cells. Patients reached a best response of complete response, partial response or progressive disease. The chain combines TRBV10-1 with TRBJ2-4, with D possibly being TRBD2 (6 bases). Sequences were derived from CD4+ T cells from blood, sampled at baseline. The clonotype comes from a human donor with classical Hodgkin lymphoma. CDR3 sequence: CASSEGGNKNIQYF. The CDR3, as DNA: TGCGCCAGCAGTGAGGGGGGGAACAAAAACATTCAGTACTTC.